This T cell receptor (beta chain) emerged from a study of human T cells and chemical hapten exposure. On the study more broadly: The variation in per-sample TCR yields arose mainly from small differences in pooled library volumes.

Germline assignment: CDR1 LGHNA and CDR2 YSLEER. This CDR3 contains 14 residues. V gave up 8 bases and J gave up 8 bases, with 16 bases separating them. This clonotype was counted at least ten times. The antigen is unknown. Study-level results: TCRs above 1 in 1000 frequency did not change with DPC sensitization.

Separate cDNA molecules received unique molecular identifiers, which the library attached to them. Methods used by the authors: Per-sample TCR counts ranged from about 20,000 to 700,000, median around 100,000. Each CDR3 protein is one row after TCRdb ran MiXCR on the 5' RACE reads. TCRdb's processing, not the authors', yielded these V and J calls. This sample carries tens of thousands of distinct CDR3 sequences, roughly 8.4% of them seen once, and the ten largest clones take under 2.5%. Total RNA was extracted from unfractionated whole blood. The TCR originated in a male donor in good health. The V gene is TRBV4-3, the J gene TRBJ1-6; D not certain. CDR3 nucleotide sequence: TGCGCCAGCGCCGCGAGGGAAGGAGATTCACCCCTCCACTTT. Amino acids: CASAAREGDSPLHF.